One and the same sample provided the 32 T cell receptor beta chains below, sequenced in a study of graft-versus-host responses after intestinal transplantation. This table comes from immunoSEQ multiplex PCR, and its TCRdb copy is limited to in-frame clones, with some not included. The data hold about 54,000 clones, with about 90% observed a single time. Sample: PBMCs, taken 650 to 680 days after intestinal transplant. Every receptor here comes from a human patient who received an intestinal transplant, so some T cells may come from the graft donor.

This chain links TRBV6-5 with TRBJ1-3; D is unclear. Germline lookup yields CDR1 MNHEY and CDR2 SVGAGI. V dropped 2 bases and J dropped 2 bases, with 7 bases sitting between them. This CDR3 region has 14 residues. CDR3 amino acids: CASSYGRPGNTIYF. The DNA for the CDR3 is TGTGCCAGCAGTTACGGAAGGCCTGGAAACACCATATATTTT.

The J gene is TRBJ2-7, the V gene TRBV27; no clear D gene. The CDR3 is 14 residues long. The germline V gene has CDR1 MNHEY and CDR2 SMNVEV (reference sequence). With 4 bases removed from V and 7 bases from J, the gap between germline ends came to 17 bases. CDR3 region: CASSSYGPHGEQYF. The CDR3 DNA sequence: TGTGCCAGCAGTTCATACGGGCCCCATGGGGAGCAGTACTTC.

The chain recombines TRBV29-1 with TRBJ2-5; TRBD2 matches 7 bases. The CDR3 sequence is 13 residues long. Germline-derived CDR1 and CDR2 are SQVTM and ANQGSEA. After removal of 7 bases from V and 2 bases from J, the junction contained 7 bases not matched to a gene. The CDR3, as DNA: TGCAGCGCCGAGAGGACTAGTCAAGAGACCCAGTACTTC. Translation gives CSAERTSQETQYF. Full variable domain (missing parts from reference TRBV29-1 and TRBJ2-5): SAVISQKPSRDICQRGTSLTIQCQVDSQVTMMFWYRQQPGQSLTLIATANQGSEATYESGFVIDKFPISRPNLTFSTLTVSNMSPEDSSIYLCSAERTSQETQYFGPGTRLLVL.

The gene calls are TRBV5-1 and TRBJ1-4, with D perhaps matching TRBD1 (5 bases). CDR3 size: 15 residues. V shed 1 base and J shed 7 bases, with 14 bases lying between them. CDR1 SGHRS and CDR2 YFSETQ come from the germline V gene. The CDR3 spells CASSLSGGWGEKLFF. The CDR3 DNA reads TGCGCCAGCAGCTTGTCCGGGGGATGGGGTGAAAAACTGTTTTTT.

The J gene is TRBJ2-2, the V gene TRBV10-3; 9 bases align to TRBD2. The CDR3 is 14 residues long. Looked up from germline, CDR1 is ENHRY and CDR2 is SYGVKD. With 8 bases clipped from V and 4 bases from J, the junction kept 5 bases outside the gene matches. This CDR3 reads CAIEAGGPTGELFF. CDR3 in DNA: TGTGCCATCGAGGCGGGGGGGCCCACCGGGGAGCTGTTTTTT.

This clone was seen only a few times. V is TRBV2 and J is TRBJ1-5, with a weak D call TRBD1 (6 bases). Germline V gene lookup returns CDR1 SNHLY and CDR2 FYNNEI. The CDR3 contains 15 residues. Trimming left V 4 bases short and J 0 bases short, with 10 bases between. CDR3 DNA sequence: TGTGCCAGCAGTGGCGACAGGTATAGCAATCAGCCCCAGCATTTT. Translation gives CASSGDRYSNQPQHF.

The CDR3 DNA reads as TGTGCCAGCAGCTCCGCCCCGGGAGTATGGGGCTACACCTTC. It is translated as CASSSAPGVWGYTF. The rearrangement joins TRBV9 to TRBJ1-2; no definite D call. This CDR3 comprises 14 residues. Germline V gene data show CDR1 as SGDLS and CDR2 as YYNGEE. V lost 4 bases to trimming and J lost 8 bases, with 18 bases between them.

The chain recombines TRBV5-1 with TRBJ2-7, with 11 nucleotides matching TRBD2. Germline assignment: CDR1 SGHRS and CDR2 YFSETQ. J lost 0 bases, V lost 4 bases, and 9 bases had no gene match. CDR3 length: 17 residues. CDR3 sequence (DNA): TGCGCCAGCAGCCCTCCCGCTAGCGGGGGGTTCTCCTACGAGCAGTACTTC. Its protein is CASSPPASGGFSYEQYF. Drawing the rest from reference TRBV5-1 and TRBJ2-7, the complete variable domain is KAGVTQTPRYLIKTRGQQVTLSCSPISGHRSVSWYQQTPGQGLQFLFEYFSETQRNKGNFPGRFSGRQFSNSRSEMNVSTLELGDSALYLCASSPPASGGFSYEQYFGPGTRLTVT.

The chain has TRBV5-4 and TRBJ2-3; D possibly uses TRBD1 or TRBD2 (5 bases each). CDR1 is SGHNT, CDR2 YYREEE, per germline (reference sequence). This CDR3 has 17 amino acids. V lost 4 bases to trimming and J lost 9 bases, with 27 bases between them. The CDR3 DNA reads TGTGCCAGCAGCCCGGTTAACAATCTCCCGGGACCAGGAACGCAGTATTTT. This gives the protein CASSPVNNLPGPGTQYF.

CDR3 residues: CASSLGLAGTTDTQYF. DNA of the CDR3: TGTGCCAGCAGCTTAGGACTAGCGGGGACCACAGATACGCAGTATTTT. V and J are TRBV5-6 and TRBJ2-3; 12 bases align to TRBD2. The CDR3 is 16 residues long. Germline-derived CDR1 and CDR2 are SGHDT and YYEEEE. V trimming: 2 bases; J trimming: 2 bases; junction bases outside the gene matches: 3.

This clone is judged medium-sized. The CDR3 here is CASSSINQPQHF. Here the CDR3 DNA reads TGTGCCAGCAGCTCAATCAATCAGCCCCAGCATTTT. The chain is built from TRBV7-8 and TRBJ1-5; D ambiguous. The CDR3 is made up of 12 amino acids. CDR1 is SGHVS and CDR2 is FQNEAQ in the germline V gene. V lost 4 bases and J lost 3, with 4 bases in between.

The chain carries TRBV4-2 and TRBJ2-2; 7 bases match TRBD1. Looked up from germline, CDR1 is LGHNA and CDR2 is YNFKEQ. This CDR3 is 15 amino acids long. V gave up 2 bases and J gave up 7 bases; unmatched junction bases: 7. The CDR3 DNA sequence: TGTGCCAGCAGCCAATTCGAAGGGGACAGCGGGGAGCTGTTTTTT. Amino acids: CASSQFEGDSGELFF.

The chain joins TRBV18 to TRBJ1-1; D uncertain. The V and J ends lost 6 bases and 9 bases respectively, with 17 bases between them. The length of the CDR3 is 13 residues. In germline, CDR1 is KGHSH, CDR2 LQKENI. The CDR3 spells CASSPQGIKQAFF. Here the CDR3 DNA reads TGTGCCAGCTCGCCTCAAGGGATTAAACAAGCTTTCTTT.

CDR3 DNA: TGTGCCAGCAGTGAAGCGTGGGACAGGGTGGACTACGAGCAGTACTTC. This sequence encodes CASSEAWDRVDYEQYF. The genes are TRBV6-1 and TRBJ2-7; 9 bases line up with TRBD1. Germline CDR1 reads MNHNS; CDR2 reads SASEGT. The CDR3 has 16 residues. V shed 0 bases, J shed 3 bases, and the junction held 6 bases outside the gene matches.

V and J are TRBV19 and TRBJ2-7, with D perhaps TRBD1 (5 bases). In germline, CDR1 is LNHDA, CDR2 SQIVND (reference sequence). This CDR3 contains 19 residues. Trimming left V 5 bases short and J 9 bases short, with 35 bases between. As DNA, the CDR3 is TGTGCCAGTAGTCCGTCGGACACCCCACCATTTATCAGACGTTCCGTGCAGTACTTC. This encodes CASSPSDTPPFIRRSVQYF.

The chain couples TRBV4-1 to TRBJ2-1, with D uncertain. Deletions cut 0 bases from V and 4 bases from J, with 10 bases between. The CDR3 contains 15 residues. Germline V gene lookup returns CDR1 MGHRA and CDR2 YSYEKL. CDR3 sequence (DNA): TGCGCCAGCAGCCAAGATTCGGGTGAATACAATGAGCAGTTCTTC. This codes for CASSQDSGEYNEQFF.

The CDR3 reads CASSMAQGTEAFF. CDR3 bases: TGTGCCAGTAGTATGGCACAGGGCACTGAAGCTTTCTTT. The rearrangement joins TRBV19 to TRBJ1-1; D perhaps matches TRBD1 (6 bases). The CDR3 sequence is 13 residues long. The V end lost 3 bases, the J end lost 4 bases, and 9 bases lay between the germline ends. The V gene's germline CDR1 is LNHDA and CDR2 SQIVND (reference sequence).

The chain combines TRBV5-4 with TRBJ2-3, with 7 bases matching TRBD2. With 4 bases clipped from V and 1 base from J, the junction kept 9 bases outside the gene matches. This CDR3 comprises 16 residues. Germline V CDR1 and CDR2: SGHNT, YYREEE (reference sequence). CDR3 loop: CASSTKLALGTDTQYF. The DNA of the CDR3 is TGTGCCAGCAGCACTAAACTAGCGTTGGGCACAGATACGCAGTATTTT.

This CDR3 reads CASSSGTVTGNTIYF. The CDR3 DNA follows: TGCGCCAGCAGCAGTGGGACAGTGACTGGAAACACCATATATTTT. The V gene is TRBV5-1, the J gene TRBJ1-3; TRBD1 agrees at 7 bases. The CDR3 contains 15 residues. The V gene end was trimmed by 4 bases and the J gene end by 2 bases; junction bases not matched to a gene: 6. Germline assignment: CDR1 SGHRS and CDR2 YFSETQ.

V and J are TRBV10-3 and TRBJ2-6; no reliable D call. Germline V lookup: CDR1 ENHRY, CDR2 SYGVKD. The CDR3 contains 15 residues. The germline V and J ends were trimmed by 3 bases and 0 bases, with 6 bases remaining between them. Written as DNA, the CDR3 is TGTGCCATCAGTGAATTTTCCTCTGGGGCCAACGTCCTGACTTTC. Residues: CAISEFSSGANVLTF.

This chain connects TRBV6-5 to TRBJ1-3; TRBD1 agrees at 8 bases. The CDR3 sequence is 14 residues long. In germline, CDR1 is MNHEY, CDR2 SVGAGI. Trimming cost V 5 bases and J 0 bases; bases outside gene matches: 0. DNA for the CDR3: TGTGCCAGCAGTACAGGGGGCTCTGGAAACACCATATATTTT. Its translation is CASSTGGSGNTIYF.

This clone came up once. J is TRBJ1-1 and V is TRBV4-2, with 9 bases matching TRBD1. The V segment lost 3 bases and the J segment 4 bases; nucleotides outside the gene matches: 9. The V gene's germline CDR1 is LGHNA and CDR2 YNFKEQ. The CDR3 is 16 residues long. DNA for the CDR3: TGTGCCAGCAGCCAGGTTGGAACGACAGGGGGCACTGAAGCTTTCTTT. Its translation is CASSQVGTTGGTEAFF.

This chain connects TRBV18 to TRBJ2-3, with 9 bases that match TRBD1. The J segment lost 6 bases and the V segment lost 4 bases, leaving 2 bases of the junction unmatched. The CDR3 is 13 amino acids. CDR1 and CDR2 (germline): KGHSH, LQKENI. CDR3 sequence reads: CASSLGQGDTQYF. CDR3 DNA sequence: TGTGCCAGCTCACTCGGACAGGGGGATACGCAGTATTTT.

The rearrangement joins TRBV7-9 to TRBJ2-3; D perhaps matches TRBD2 (5 bases). Trimming left V 3 bases short and J 3 bases short, with 13 bases between. Germline assignment: CDR1 SEHNR and CDR2 FQNEAQ (reference sequence). CDR3 length equals 15 residues. CDR3 sequence reads: CASSLLSGKTDTQYF. In nucleotides, the CDR3 is TGTGCCAGCAGCTTGCTGTCGGGGAAAACAGATACGCAGTATTTT. The complete variable domain, with remaining parts taken from reference TRBV7-9 and TRBJ2-3, reads DTGVSQNPRHKITKRGQNVTFRCDPISEHNRLYWYRQTLGQGPEFLTYFQNEAQLEKSRLLSDRFSAERPKGSFSTLEIQRTEQGDSAMYLCASSLLSGKTDTQYFGPGTRLTVL.

The V gene is TRBV7-9, the J gene TRBJ2-2; 7 bases map to TRBD1. After removal of 11 bases from V and 3 bases from J, the junction contained 15 bases not matched to a gene. The CDR3 is made up of 16 amino acids. The V gene's germline CDR1 is SEHNR and CDR2 FQNEAQ (reference sequence). CDR3 residues: CAARAEQGRDTGELFF. The CDR3 region has the DNA TGTGCCGCCAGGGCCGAACAGGGGAGAGACACCGGGGAGCTGTTTTTT.

The V gene is TRBV15, the J gene TRBJ2-7; tentative D call: TRBD1 (5 bases). Deletions cut 3 bases from V and 5 bases from J, with 11 bases between. Germline V CDR1 and CDR2: LNHNV, YYDKDF (reference sequence). There are 13 residues in the CDR3. The CDR3 loop reads CATSSRVGNEQYF. Written as DNA, the CDR3 is TGTGCCACCAGCAGCAGGGTGGGGAACGAGCAGTACTTC.

This chain links TRBV2 with TRBJ1-1; no reliable D call. V was pared by 3 bases and J by 2 bases, with 7 bases between. Germline V gene sequence: CDR1 SNHLY, CDR2 FYNNEI. The CDR3 covers 13 residues. The DNA for the CDR3 is TGTGCCAGCAGTGAGGAGTTCAACACTGAAGCTTTCTTT. Amino acid sequence: CASSEEFNTEAFF.

The chain recombines TRBV5-6 with TRBJ1-1; D remains unclear. The CDR3 consists of 15 residues. V gave up 4 bases and J gave up 1 base, with 14 bases separating them. Germline V gives CDR1 SGHDT, CDR2 YYEEEE. This chain's CDR3 is CASSPPGGWNTEAFF. CDR3 in DNA: TGTGCCAGCAGCCCCCCAGGTGGGTGGAACACTGAAGCTTTCTTT.

The rearrangement joins TRBV5-1 to TRBJ2-1, with D perhaps matching TRBD1 or TRBD2 (5 bases each). Germline CDR1 reads SGHRS; CDR2 reads YFSETQ. V lost 0 bases, J lost 7 bases, and 14 bases lay in between. The CDR3 sequence is 15 residues long. The CDR3 sequence: CASSLGLAGFNEQFF. For the CDR3, the DNA is TGCGCCAGCAGCTTGGGGCTAGCAGGGTTTAATGAGCAGTTCTTC.

V usage is TRBV30 and J usage is TRBJ1-2; D is unresolved. The CDR3 extends over 13 amino acids. Deletions cut 3 bases from V and 2 bases from J, with 10 bases between. Per the germline V gene, CDR1 is GTSNPN and CDR2 is SVGIG (reference sequence). CDR3 DNA: TGTGCCTGGAGCACTCTTGGCAACTATGGCTACACCTTC. Protein sequence: CAWSTLGNYGYTF.

This chain links TRBV4-2 with TRBJ1-4; D is possibly TRBD1 (6 bases). The V end lost 5 bases, the J end lost 4 bases, and 14 bases lay between the germline ends. This CDR3 comprises 15 residues. The germline gives CDR1 LGHNA, CDR2 YNFKEQ. As DNA, the CDR3 is TGTGCCAGCAGCGCAGACAGGCGGCTTAATGAAAAACTGTTTTTT. Translation: CASSADRRLNEKLFF.

CDR3 nucleotide sequence: TGTGCCAGTAGTATCAGGGACCTAGCTGGAAACACCATATATTTT. Translation gives CASSIRDLAGNTIYF. The chain links TRBV19 to TRBJ1-3, with D perhaps matching TRBD1 (5 bases). The germline V and J ends were trimmed by 3 bases and 2 bases, with 11 bases remaining between them. There are 15 residues in the CDR3. Germline CDR1 is LNHDA and CDR2 is SQIVND (reference sequence).